Listed below are T cell receptor beta chains from one sample, sequenced in a study of memory CD4+ T cells and cytomegalovirus serostatus. Using immunoSEQ multiplex PCR, the repertoire was profiled, and TCRdb retains in-frame clones only, with some absent. The sample lists roughly 28,000 clones; over 70% were seen once. The sample comprised memory CD4+ T cells from blood. These receptors all stem from an adult in good health and CMV-seronegative. CDR3s leave out the opening cysteine and the closing phenylalanine or tryptophan.

j_call	v_call	cdr3_aa
TRBJ1-5	TRBV15	ATSREDGPQH
TRBJ2-5	TRBV11-3	ASSLRGTTGKETQY
TRBJ2-7	TRBV6-5	ASSYSGAGSYEQY
TRBJ1-3	TRBV5-1	ASSFDGSGNTIY
TRBJ1-1	TRBV30	AWKGGMNTEAF
TRBJ2-7	TRBV5-1	ASSLWDSLSSYEQY
TRBJ2-7	TRBV2	ASRVVYEQY
TRBJ1-2	TRBV7-9	ASSLVEGLYGYT
TRBJ1-3	TRBV30	AWSVGSGNTIY
TRBJ1-1	TRBV19	ASSRIGRYTEAF
TRBJ1-1	TRBV7-9	ASSSGEAWDTEAF
TRBJ1-2	TRBV2	ASRDDSNYGYT
TRBJ2-2	TRBV18	ASSPGVETGELF
TRBJ2-5	TRBV11-2	ASSSGTVKETQY
TRBJ2-7	TRBV7-2	ASSLVGSGGYEQY
TRBJ2-7	TRBV29-1	SVADSSYEQY
TRBJ1-6	TRBV7-2	ASSLPRRGNSPLH
TRBJ2-5	TRBV7-2	ASSWTGGETQY
TRBJ2-7	TRBV5-6	ASSVAYEQY
TRBJ2-2	TRBV6-1	ASSESSGGTGELF
TRBJ1-1	TRBV29-1	SVAPGQGTEAF
TRBJ2-5	TRBV10-3	AISEFGQGGETQY
TRBJ2-5	TRBV5-5	ASSDRGLKNTYQGETQY
TRBJ2-2	TRBV7-2	ASSSQGALGELF
TRBJ2-3	TRBV10-1	ASPDPGVRHTDTQY
TRBJ2-7	TRBV7-2	ASSSGPTGEQY
TRBJ2-7	TRBV18	ASILGEGTEQY
TRBJ1-4	TRBV11-2	ASSLESGQGEEKLF
TRBJ2-7	TRBV7-6	ASSLGLAGGPLSYEQY
TRBJ1-1	TRBV11-3	ASSPGGTRGNTEAF
TRBJ1-4	TRBV2	ASRDRGFQNEKLF
TRBJ2-7	TRBV30	AWSPGTGVYEQY
TRBJ2-4	TRBV4-1	ASSQDGLRAKNIQY
TRBJ2-7	TRBV6-6	ASSLGHTYEQY
TRBJ2-3	TRBV5-4	ASSNRSTDTQY
TRBJ1-1	TRBV6-6	ASSSPGQRNTEAF